Below, 13 T cell receptor beta chains from the same sample are listed, as sequenced in a study of blood T cells in healthy people across ages. A second PCR, run for about 6 to 11 cycles, used a sample-barcoded 5' primer plus a J-beta primer mix. TCRdb processed the 5' RACE reads anew with MiXCR; each CDR3 protein has one entry. The sample includes about 1 million distinct CDR3 sequences, 45% of them seen just once. The sequenced sample consisted of blood. Source of these receptors: a woman between 55 and 75 years old in good health.

A single count supports this clonotype. The V gene is TRBV6-6, the J gene TRBJ2-5, with TRBD2 identical over 7 bases. V lost 2 bases, J lost 5 bases, and 8 bases stayed unmatched. CDR1 is MNHNY and CDR2 is SVGAGI in the germline V gene (reference sequence). The CDR3 consists of 15 residues. The CDR3 sequence: CASSYPAREGETQYF. DNA of the CDR3: TGTGCCAGCAGTTACCCCGCGAGGGAGGGGGAGACCCAGTACTTC.

This sequence joins TRBV7-8 and TRBJ2-7; 7 nucleotides line up with TRBD1. V lost 6 bases and J lost 7; bases outside the gene matches: 12. The CDR3 has 14 residues. From germline, CDR1 is SGHVS and CDR2 FQNEAQ. CDR3 sequence reads: CASRADRIYNEQYF. As DNA, the CDR3 is TGTGCCAGCAGAGCGGACAGGATCTACAATGAGCAGTACTTC.

This sequence joins TRBV20-1 and TRBJ2-3, with 15 bases aligning to TRBD2. This CDR3 contains 15 residues. J was trimmed by 3 bases and V by 5 bases; bases with no gene match: 3. From germline, CDR1 is DFQATT and CDR2 SNEGSKA (reference sequence). The chain's CDR3 is CSAGGLAGGTDTQYF. In DNA, the CDR3 is TGCAGTGCTGGGGGACTAGCGGGAGGTACAGATACGCAGTATTTT.

This clonotype has more than one count but fewer than ten. The chain is built from TRBV5-1 and TRBJ2-4, with 7 nucleotides matching TRBD2. The ends lost 0 bases at V and 7 bases at J; junction bases unmatched: 7. The CDR3 covers 15 residues. Germline lookup yields CDR1 SGHRS and CDR2 YFSETQ. The CDR3: CASSLAAGEGNIQYF. The DNA of the CDR3 is TGCGCCAGCAGCTTGGCGGCGGGAGAGGGGAACATTCAGTACTTC. Using reference TRBV5-1 and TRBJ2-4 for the parts outside the CDR3, the full variable domain is KAGVTQTPRYLIKTRGQQVTLSCSPISGHRSVSWYQQTPGQGLQFLFEYFSETQRNKGNFPGRFSGRQFSNSRSEMNVSTLELGDSALYLCASSLAAGEGNIQYFGAGTRLSVL.

The table lists this clonotype with a few counts. The chain couples TRBV15 to TRBJ2-7; 9 bases map to TRBD1. The CDR3 spans 15 residues. Unmatched junction bases numbered 9, after V lost 5 bases and J lost 4 bases. Per germline, CDR1 LNHNV and CDR2 YYDKDF (reference sequence). CDR3: CATSLGQGITYEQYF. The CDR3 DNA reads as TGTGCCACCAGCCTGGGACAGGGAATTACATACGAGCAGTACTTC.

This clonotype was counted many times. The chain recombines TRBV20-1 with TRBJ2-1; D unresolved. The CDR3 runs 13 residues. Germline V gives CDR1 DFQATT, CDR2 SNEGSKA (reference sequence). The V end was cut by 3 bases, the J end by 13 bases, with 19 bases between. CDR3 nucleotides: TGCAGTGCTAGGTCGAGCTCTGGGCGTATCCAGTTCTTC. It translates to CSARSSSGRIQFF.

This clonotype has just a few counts. CDR3 DNA sequence: TGTGCCAGCAGCCCCTCCGTTGGGCTAGCGGGACCCCCCGGTGAGCAGTTCTTC. Protein product: CASSPSVGLAGPPGEQFF. The rearrangement links TRBV13 to TRBJ2-1, with 9 bases aligning to TRBD2. Trimming took 5 bases from V and 9 from J; bases not matched to a gene: 20. The CDR3 length is 18 residues. Germline loops: CDR1 PRHDT, CDR2 FYEKMQ (reference sequence).

The CDR3 nucleotides are TGCGCCAGCAGCCAAGAGCGGTACAATGAGCAGTTCTTC. This sequence encodes CASSQERYNEQFF. V gene TRBV4-1 combines with J gene TRBJ2-1; no firm D call. Trimming pared 0 bases from V and 4 bases from J, leaving 4 bases between. Looked up from germline, CDR1 is MGHRA and CDR2 is YSYEKL. The CDR3 totals 13 residues.

This clonotype was seen a handful of times. V and J are TRBV5-1 and TRBJ2-1; D might be TRBD2 (6 bases). The V end lost 2 bases, the J end lost 8 bases, and 14 bases lay between the germline ends. This CDR3 contains 14 residues. Per germline, CDR1 SGHRS and CDR2 YFSETQ. The CDR3 nucleotides are TGCGCCAGCAGCTTTGGTAGCGGAGGCTATGAGCAGTTCTTC. This sequence encodes CASSFGSGGYEQFF.

The V gene is TRBV9, the J gene TRBJ1-2; 12 bases align to TRBD1. There are 16 residues in the CDR3. From germline, CDR1 is SGDLS and CDR2 YYNGEE. The V gene end was trimmed by 5 bases and the J gene end by 6 bases; junction bases not matched to a gene: 11. CDR3 region: CASRGSSGQGADGYTF. The DNA for the CDR3 is TGTGCCAGCAGAGGAAGCTCGGGACAGGGGGCCGATGGCTACACCTTC.

The chain couples TRBV7-9 to TRBJ1-5; TRBD1 matches at 9 bases. Germline V gene data show CDR1 as SEHNR and CDR2 as FQNEAQ (reference sequence). This CDR3 has 15 residues. V was clipped by 10 bases and J by 5 bases; unmatched bases: 12. CDR3 protein: CAIRTGVGEDQPQHF. CDR3 DNA sequence: TGTGCCATCCGGACAGGGGTGGGAGAGGATCAGCCCCAGCATTTT. Filled out from reference TRBV7-9 and TRBJ1-5, the complete variable domain reads DTGVSQNPRHKITKRGQNVTFRCDPISEHNRLYWYRQTLGQGPEFLTYFQNEAQLEKSRLLSDRFSAERPKGSFSTLEIQRTEQGDSAMYLCAIRTGVGEDQPQHFGDGTRLSIL.

This clonotype has just one count. CDR3 region: CASSLSRQGGNSPLHF. The DNA of the CDR3 is TGTGCCAGCAGTCTATCTCGACAGGGAGGAAATTCACCCCTCCACTTT. The V gene is TRBV6-6, the J gene TRBJ1-6; 7 bases match TRBD1. Germline CDR1 reads MNHNY; CDR2 reads SVGAGI (reference sequence). The V segment lost 5 bases and the J segment 7 bases; nucleotides outside the gene matches: 11. The length of the CDR3 is 16 residues.

This rearrangement joins TRBV6-1 to TRBJ2-7; 11 bases match TRBD1. This CDR3 is built from 17 residues. Trimming at V came to 4 bases and at J to 3 bases, leaving 11 bases not matched to a gene. CDR1 is MNHNS, CDR2 SASEGT, per germline. The CDR3 is CASSAPSGQGAFYEQYF. As DNA, the CDR3 is TGTGCCAGCAGTGCCCCCTCCGGACAGGGGGCGTTCTACGAGCAGTACTTC.